The 6 T cell receptor beta chains below come from one sample, sequenced in a study of beta chain features in type 1 diabetes. Their target antigens are unknown. The study reverse transcribed the entire isolated RNA, so it sequenced expressed TCRB transcripts. Clones were sequenced by immunoSEQ multiplex PCR, and TCRdb holds only the in-frame ones, with some missing. The sample includes about 160,000 clones, approximately 8.1% of them seen just once. Study-level results: Type 1 diabetes patients showed a moderate but significant shortening of TCRB CDR3s in all four CD4+ subsets.

Material: central memory CD4+ T cells from blood. The receptors originated from a man in his late teens or twenties with type 1 diabetes.

The chain joins TRBV7-2 to TRBJ1-1, with D uncertain. This CDR3 spans 15 amino acids. In germline, CDR1 is SGHTA, CDR2 FQGNSA. V lost 0 bases to trimming and J lost 5 bases, with 13 bases between them. In DNA form, the CDR3 reads TGTGCCAGCAGCTTAGCGCTTTCTGCGGGGACTGAAGCTTTCTTT. Translated: CASSLALSAGTEAFF.

This clone has more than one count but fewer than ten. This chain uses TRBV7-8 with TRBJ2-7; 8 bases agree with TRBD2. V trimming: 2 bases; J trimming: 4 bases; junction bases outside the gene matches: 10. Germline V CDR1 and CDR2: SGHVS, FQNEAQ. The CDR3 loop spans 16 amino acids. The CDR3, as DNA: TGTGCCAGCAGCTTATTAGTGCGGGGGGCGGGGTACGAGCAGTACTTC. This sequence encodes CASSLLVRGAGYEQYF.

The chain is built from TRBV5-1 and TRBJ2-7, with TRBD1 identical over 10 bases. With 4 bases clipped from V and 5 bases from J, the junction kept 9 bases outside the gene matches. The CDR3 runs 15 residues. Germline values: CDR1 SGHRS, CDR2 YFSETQ. This CDR3 reads CASSGPGQGSNEQYF. Here the CDR3 DNA reads TGCGCCAGCAGCGGGCCGGGACAGGGGTCTAACGAGCAGTACTTC. Full variable domain (outside the CDR3, taken from reference TRBV5-1 and TRBJ2-7): KAGVTQTPRYLIKTRGQQVTLSCSPISGHRSVSWYQQTPGQGLQFLFEYFSETQRNKGNFPGRFSGRQFSNSRSEMNVSTLELGDSALYLCASSGPGQGSNEQYFGPGTRLTVT.

This chain links TRBV28 with TRBJ2-2; TRBD1 matches at 7 bases. Germline assignment: CDR1 MDHEN and CDR2 SYDVKM. The CDR3 covers 14 residues. With 8 bases clipped from V and 1 base from J, the junction kept 4 bases outside the gene matches. CDR3 DNA: TGTGCCAGCGGACAGGCTATGAACACCGGGGAGCTGTTTTTT. It translates to CASGQAMNTGELFF.

The chain combines TRBV4-3 with TRBJ2-5; the D gene is possibly TRBD2 (5 bases). The CDR3 covers 14 residues. V was clipped by 0 bases and J by 9 bases, with 14 bases between them. Germline V gene lookup returns CDR1 LGHNA and CDR2 YSLEER. The CDR3 is CASSQDALGGAQYF. The CDR3 DNA sequence: TGCGCCAGCAGCCAAGACGCCCTAGGAGGCGCCCAGTACTTC.

The chain employs TRBV5-1 and TRBJ2-1; weak D call: TRBD1 (6 bases). Germline CDR1 and CDR2: SGHRS and YFSETQ. The CDR3 totals 14 residues. Trimming pared 4 bases from V and 5 bases from J, leaving 13 bases between. CDR3 nucleotides: TGCGCCAGCAGCCTGGGGGCGAAGAACAATGAGCAGTTCTTC. It codes for CASSLGAKNNEQFF.